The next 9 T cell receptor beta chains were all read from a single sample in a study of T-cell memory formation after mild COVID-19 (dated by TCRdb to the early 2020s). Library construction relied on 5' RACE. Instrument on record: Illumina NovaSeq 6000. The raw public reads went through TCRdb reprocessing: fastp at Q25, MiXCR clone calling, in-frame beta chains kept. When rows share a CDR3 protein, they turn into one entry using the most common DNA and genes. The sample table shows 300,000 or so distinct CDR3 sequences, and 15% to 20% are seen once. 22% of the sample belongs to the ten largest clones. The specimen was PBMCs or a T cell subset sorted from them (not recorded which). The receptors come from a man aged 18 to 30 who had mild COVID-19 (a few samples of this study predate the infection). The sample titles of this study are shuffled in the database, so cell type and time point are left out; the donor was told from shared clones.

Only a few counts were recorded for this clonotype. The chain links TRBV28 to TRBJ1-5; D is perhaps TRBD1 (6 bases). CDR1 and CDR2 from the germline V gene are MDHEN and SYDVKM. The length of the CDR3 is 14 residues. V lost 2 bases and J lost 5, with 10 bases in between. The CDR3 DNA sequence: TGTGCCAGCAGTTTAAGGGACACCCATCAGCCCCAGCATTTT. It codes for CASSLRDTHQPQHF.

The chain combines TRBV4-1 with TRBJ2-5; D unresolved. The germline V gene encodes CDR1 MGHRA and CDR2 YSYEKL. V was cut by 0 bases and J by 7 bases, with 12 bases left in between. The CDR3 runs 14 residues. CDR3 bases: TGCGCCAGCAGCCAAGAGCCCTCAGAACCGACCCAGTACTTC. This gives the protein CASSQEPSEPTQYF.

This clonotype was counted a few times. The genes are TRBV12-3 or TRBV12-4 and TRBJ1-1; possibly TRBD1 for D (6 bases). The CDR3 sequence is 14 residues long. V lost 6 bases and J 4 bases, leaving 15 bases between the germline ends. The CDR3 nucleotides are TGTGCCAGCAGGGACAGTCTCGAGGGCACTGAAGCTTTCTTT. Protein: CASRDSLEGTEAFF.

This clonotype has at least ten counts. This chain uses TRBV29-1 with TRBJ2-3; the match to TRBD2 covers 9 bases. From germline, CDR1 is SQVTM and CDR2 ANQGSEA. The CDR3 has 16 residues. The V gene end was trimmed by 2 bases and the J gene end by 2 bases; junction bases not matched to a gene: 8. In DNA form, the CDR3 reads TGCAGCGTTGAACCGACTAGCGGCTTGAACACAGATACGCAGTATTTT. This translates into CSVEPTSGLNTDTQYF.

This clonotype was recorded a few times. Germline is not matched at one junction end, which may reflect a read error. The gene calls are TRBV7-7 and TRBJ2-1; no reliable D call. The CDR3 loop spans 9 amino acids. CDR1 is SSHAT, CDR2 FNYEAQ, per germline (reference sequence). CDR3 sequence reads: CASSQRSLF. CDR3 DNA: TGTGCTAGCAGTCAGAGGTCCCTCTTC.

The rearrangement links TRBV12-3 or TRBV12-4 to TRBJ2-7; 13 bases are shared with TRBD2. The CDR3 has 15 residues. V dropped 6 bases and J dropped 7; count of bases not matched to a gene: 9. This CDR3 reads CASRPRTSGGREQYF. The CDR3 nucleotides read TGTGCCAGCAGACCTAGGACTAGCGGGGGTAGGGAGCAGTACTTC.

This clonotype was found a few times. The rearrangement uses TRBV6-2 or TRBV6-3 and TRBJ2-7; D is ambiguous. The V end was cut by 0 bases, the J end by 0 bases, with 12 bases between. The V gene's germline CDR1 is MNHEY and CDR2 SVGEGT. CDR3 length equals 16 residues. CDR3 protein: CASSYSKIWNSYEQYV. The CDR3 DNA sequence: TGTGCCAGCAGTTACTCGAAGATTTGGAACTCCTACGAGCAGTACGTC.

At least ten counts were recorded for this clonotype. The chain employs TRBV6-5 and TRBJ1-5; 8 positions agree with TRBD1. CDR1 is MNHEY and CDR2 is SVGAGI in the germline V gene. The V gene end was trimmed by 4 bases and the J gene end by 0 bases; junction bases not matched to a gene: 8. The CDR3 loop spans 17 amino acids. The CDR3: CASSSRTGTYSNQPQHF. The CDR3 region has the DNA TGTGCCAGCAGTTCTCGGACAGGGACATATAGCAATCAGCCCCAGCATTTT.

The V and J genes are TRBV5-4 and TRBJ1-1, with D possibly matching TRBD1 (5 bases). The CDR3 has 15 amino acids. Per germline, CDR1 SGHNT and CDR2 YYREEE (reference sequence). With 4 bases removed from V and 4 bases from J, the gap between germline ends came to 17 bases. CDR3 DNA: TGTGCCAGCAGCGAACTATACGGGGCCGGCACTGAAGCTTTCTTT. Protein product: CASSELYGAGTEAFF.